What follows are 11 T cell receptor beta chains derived from one specimen sequenced in a study of response to subunit inactivated influenza vaccine. TCRdb re-derived calls from the RT-PCR reads in MiXCR, one entry per CDR3 protein. The sample comprises hundreds of thousands of distinct CDR3 sequences, under 9% of which are singletons, and 10% to 15% rests with the top ten. Sequencing used PBMCs from blood, obtained roughly 24 months after vaccination. The receptor set was obtained from a man aged 45-69 years who received an inactivated influenza vaccine.

This clonotype was picked up many times. One junction end does not reproduce the germline sequence, and a read error may be involved. The chain carries TRBV7-2 and TRBJ2-3; D possibly corresponds to TRBD1 (8 bases). The CDR3 totals 16 residues. The germline V gene encodes CDR1 SGHTA and CDR2 FQGNSA. CDR3 sequence (DNA): TGTGCCAGCACCTTACAAGCGGGACAGGTCGTAGATACGCAGTATTTT. Amino acids: CASTLQAGQVVDTQYF.

The chain employs TRBV19 and TRBJ1-5; D is undetermined. In germline, CDR1 is LNHDA, CDR2 SQIVND (reference sequence). The CDR3 length is 15 residues. The ends were cut back, 4 bases at V and 4 bases at J, with 14 bases in the middle. The CDR3 bases are TGTGCCAGTAGTACACGGACGGTGCCGAATCAGCCCCAGCATTTT. Amino acid sequence: CASSTRTVPNQPQHF.

The genes are TRBV30 and TRBJ1-5; no definite D call. Per germline, CDR1 GTSNPN and CDR2 SVGIG (reference sequence). The CDR3 is 15 residues long. V dropped 0 bases and J dropped 1 base, with 10 bases sitting between them. CDR3 protein: CAWSVLAESNQPQHF. The DNA for the CDR3 is TGTGCCTGGAGTGTTTTGGCAGAGAGCAATCAGCCCCAGCATTTT.

There are many counts of this clonotype. CDR3 sequence (DNA): TGCGCCAGCAGCTTGTCAGAAACCGGGGAGCTGTTTTTT. It is translated as CASSLSETGELFF. This chain links TRBV5-1 with TRBJ2-2; D ambiguous. CDR1 is SGHRS and CDR2 is YFSETQ in the germline V gene. Trimming removed 1 base from V and 5 bases from J, with 6 bases in between. The CDR3 consists of 13 residues.

This clonotype was found a few times. This rearrangement joins TRBV25-1 to TRBJ2-3; a possible D gene is TRBD2 (5 bases). Trimming left V 5 bases short and J 7 bases short, with 13 bases between. Germline assignment: CDR1 MGHDK and CDR2 SYGVNS. The CDR3 is made up of 13 amino acids. The DNA for the CDR3 is TGTGCCAGCAGTTTCGAGGCGGGCAATACGCAGTATTTT. Translating it yields CASSFEAGNTQYF. Full variable domain (outside the CDR3, taken from reference TRBV25-1 and TRBJ2-3): EADIYQTPRYLVIGTGKKITLECSQTMGHDKMYWYQQDPGMELHLIHYSYGVNSTEKGDLSSESTVSRIRTEHFPLTLESARPSHTSQYLCASSFEAGNTQYFGPGTRLTVL.

This clonotype was seen many times. This chain links TRBV12-3 or TRBV12-4 with TRBJ1-1; D possibly corresponds to TRBD1 (5 bases). The CDR3 extends over 14 amino acids. V dropped 5 bases and J dropped 0 bases, with 10 bases sitting between them. The chain's CDR3 is CASSVDRMNTEAFF. CDR3 in DNA: TGTGCCAGCAGTGTTGACAGAATGAACACTGAAGCTTTCTTT.

In this sample, this clonotype turned up a few times. The V gene is TRBV20-1, the J gene TRBJ1-5; D gene unclear. From germline, CDR1 is DFQATT and CDR2 SNEGSKA (reference sequence). Trimming took 3 bases from V and 3 from J, leaving 15 bases between them. This CDR3 region has 15 residues. The CDR3 DNA follows: TGCAGTGCTAGGATAGGGTGGGGAATCAATCAGCCCCAGCATTTT. It is translated as CSARIGWGINQPQHF.

V is TRBV7-2 and J is TRBJ2-2, with D uncertain. Germline lookup yields CDR1 SGHTA and CDR2 FQGNSA. The CDR3 covers 15 residues. Trimming removed 5 bases at V and 10 bases at J, with 20 bases between. The chain's CDR3 is CASSPPYPERMELFF. In DNA, the CDR3 is TGTGCCAGCAGCCCACCATACCCCGAACGAATGGAGCTGTTTTTT.

As DNA, the CDR3 is TGTGCCAGCAGCCAAGGGAGACTAGCGGCCACCGGGGAGCTGTTTTTT. It is translated as CASSQGRLAATGELFF. This chain uses TRBV3-1 with TRBJ2-2, with TRBD2 matching 9 bases. In germline, CDR1 is LGHDT, CDR2 YNNKEL (reference sequence). This CDR3 spans 16 amino acids. Trimming cost V 1 base and J 4 bases; bases outside gene matches: 4.

In this sample, this clonotype turned up many times. The V gene is TRBV12-3 or TRBV12-4, the J gene TRBJ2-1, with 12 bases fitting TRBD2. Trimming took 6 bases from V and 13 from J; bases not matched to a gene: 13. The CDR3 has 15 residues. This chain's CDR3 is CASRSGLAGGPTQFF. CDR3 sequence (DNA): TGTGCCAGCAGGTCGGGACTAGCGGGTGGACCTACCCAGTTCTTC.

The sample holds a few counts of this clonotype. Compared with germline, one end of the junction differs, possibly owing to a read error. The gene calls are TRBV5-1 and TRBJ2-7; TRBD2 might be the D (6 bases). The CDR3 is 14 residues long. Germline V CDR1 and CDR2: SGHRS, YFSETQ. In DNA form, the CDR3 reads TGCGCCAGCAGCTTAGGGACTGCCTCCCACGAGCAGTACTTC. This sequence encodes CASSLGTASHEQYF.